This T cell receptor (beta chain) was sequenced in a study of CD8+CD57+ T cells in acquired aplastic anemia. About the study: Quantities of DNA derived from sorted CD4+ and CD8+ cells averaged around 3.2 ug.

Concerning this clonotype: Antigen: not known.

Genomic DNA templated the TCR beta VDJ and CDR3 profiling. TCRdb passed the reads through MiXCR, listing each CDR3 protein once. The table lists hundreds of thousands of distinct CDR3 sequences, around 30% of them singletons. V dropped 1 base and J dropped 5 bases, with 11 bases sitting between them. The CDR3 has 13 residues. Germline values: CDR1 SQVTM, CDR2 ANQGSEA. Whole-study findings and limits: The CD8+ Simpson's diversity of patients and controls was not significantly different. Found in both controls and patients were approximately 31 CD8+ CDR3 sequences.

Patients sequenced had flow cytometry evidence of CD8+CD57+ cell expansion. Among the patients, none had received any therapy at the time of blood sampling. The gene calls are TRBV29-1 and TRBJ1-1; maybe TRBD1 (5 bases). The TCR originated in a human donor with aplastic anemia. Sequenced material: sorted CD4+, CD8+, or CD8+CD57+ T cells (not recorded which) from PBMCs. The CDR3 DNA follows: TGCAGCGTTGAAGCGCAGGGAGGAACTGAAGCTTTCTTT. Residues: CSVEAQGGTEAFF. Looking up the rest from reference TRBV29-1 and TRBJ1-1 gives the full variable domain: SAVISQKPSRDICQRGTSLTIQCQVDSQVTMMFWYRQQPGQSLTLIATANQGSEATYESGFVIDKFPISRPNLTFSTLTVSNMSPEDSSIYLCSVEAQGGTEAFFGQGTRLTVV.